The TCR beta chain described here comes from a study of shared clonotypes between healthy human individuals. The V end lost 3 bases, the J end lost 3 bases, and 12 bases lay between the germline ends. The germline V gene has CDR1 SGHTA and CDR2 FQGNSA. The CDR3 length is 15 residues. Execution of the assay was at deep level. Libraries were prepared by immunoSEQ multiplex PCR; TCRdb keeps only in-frame clonotypes and omits some of them. The sample has 2 million to 2.5 million clones; 90% to 97% are singletons. In the CD4+ fraction, cells were divided into CD45RA+ naive and CD45RA-negative memory subsets. The study's findings and limits: Among non-shared clonotypes, generation probabilities were lower than among those shared by all four donors. Generally, naive subsets (rather than memory subsets) showed larger estimated richness.

Turning to this clone: The antigen remains undetermined.

The source is a man between 18 and 35 years old in good health. The chain carries TRBV7-2 and TRBJ1-5, with D perhaps TRBD1 (6 bases). The sample was naive CD4+ T cells sorted from blood. Subset specified: CD45RA+ positively selected. The DNA for the CDR3 is TGTGCCAGCAGCTTTAGGGCAGGGGACAATCAGCCCCAGCATTTT. Amino acid sequence: CASSFRAGDNQPQHF. Full variable domain (rest looked up from reference TRBV7-2 and TRBJ1-5): GAGVSQSPSNKVTEKGKDVELRCDPISGHTALYWYRQSLGQGLEFLIYFQGNSAPDKSGLPSDRFSAERTGGSVSTLTIQRTQQEDSAVYLCASSFRAGDNQPQHFGDGTRLSIL.